This entry lists 32 T cell receptor beta chains sequenced from one sample in a study of PD-1 blockade in classical Hodgkin lymphoma. Only in-frame clones appear in the TCRdb table, and some are missing; sequencing was by immunoSEQ multiplex PCR. The data show around 41,000 clones, over 65% seen once. Every patient had relapsed following autologous stem cell transplantation, and cohorts differed in brentuximab vedotin exposure. The source was peripheral blood mononuclear cells (PBMCs), collected at baseline. These receptor sequences come from a human donor with classical Hodgkin lymphoma.

At least ten counts were recorded for this clone. This chain joins TRBV19 and TRBJ1-2, with no clear D. The CDR3 covers 13 residues. Trimming took 6 bases from V and 11 from J, leaving 19 bases between them. Germline CDR1 reads LNHDA; CDR2 reads SQIVND (reference sequence). The CDR3 DNA follows: TGTGCCAGTAGCCCTACGGGAAAACCTTCATACACCTTC. Protein: CASSPTGKPSYTF.

This chain joins TRBV19 and TRBJ1-5; D is ambiguous. Trimming removed 3 bases from V and 1 base from J, with 16 bases in between. The CDR3 loop spans 17 amino acids. Germline-derived CDR1 and CDR2 are LNHDA and SQIVND (reference sequence). As DNA, the CDR3 is TGTGCCAGTAGTATCTTCAGTGCGGGAATCAGCAATCAGCCCCAGCATTTT. Residues: CASSIFSAGISNQPQHF.

The chain recombines TRBV2 with TRBJ2-2; D is unclear. The CDR3 extends over 14 amino acids. Trimming cost V 6 bases and J 5 bases, with 13 bases left between them. Germline lookup yields CDR1 SNHLY and CDR2 FYNNEI. The CDR3 region is CASRVTIGTGELFF. The CDR3 DNA sequence: TGTGCCAGCAGGGTTACGATCGGAACCGGGGAGCTGTTTTTT.

This chain joins TRBV7-9 and TRBJ2-3, with 7 nucleotides matching TRBD1. CDR1 is SEHNR and CDR2 is FQNEAQ in the germline V gene (reference sequence). The CDR3 is 15 residues long. The V and J ends lost 5 bases and 0 bases, in that order; junction bases with no gene match: 5. CDR3 protein: CASSRTGSSTDTQYF. CDR3 nucleotides: TGTGCCAGCAGCCGGACAGGTAGTAGCACAGATACGCAGTATTTT.

This clone showed up just once. The CDR3 nucleotides read TGCGCCAGCAGCTTGACGGGGGGCGCAAATACGCAGTATTTT. Translation gives CASSLTGGANTQYF. This chain links TRBV5-1 with TRBJ2-3; TRBD2 might be the D (7 bases). This CDR3 contains 14 residues. V dropped 1 base and J dropped 7 bases, with 13 bases sitting between them. CDR1 and CDR2 from the germline V gene are SGHRS and YFSETQ.

This chain links TRBV11-3 with TRBJ2-5; 9 bases line up with TRBD1. The J call may not be correct, given that the DNA end is closer to TRBJ2-7. The CDR3 has 15 residues. Germline CDR1 and CDR2: SGHNT and YENEEA. The CDR3 sequence is CASSFGRTGAYEQYF. DNA of the CDR3: TGTGCCAGCAGCTTCGGGCGGACAGGGGCCTACGAGCAGTACTTC.

This sequence joins TRBV28 and TRBJ1-4, with 9 bases that match TRBD1. Germline CDR1 MDHEN, CDR2 SYDVKM. With 5 bases clipped from V and 8 bases from J, the junction kept 6 bases outside the gene matches. The CDR3 consists of 14 residues. The CDR3 sequence is CASSHGTGHEKLFF. In nucleotides, the CDR3 is TGTGCCAGCAGTCACGGGACAGGGCACGAAAAACTGTTTTTT.

The chain is built from TRBV5-5 and TRBJ1-1; 7 bases align to TRBD1. CDR1 and CDR2 from the germline V gene are SGHKS and YYEKEE (reference sequence). J was trimmed by 0 bases and V by 4 bases; bases with no gene match: 6. The CDR3 spans 15 residues. CDR3 residues: CASSLWDRLNTEAFF. Here the CDR3 DNA reads TGTGCCAGCAGCCTATGGGACAGATTGAACACTGAAGCTTTCTTT.

This chain uses TRBV7-9 with TRBJ2-5; D possibly matches TRBD1 or TRBD2 (6 bases each). The CDR3 runs 13 residues. V dropped 8 bases and J dropped 4 bases, with 14 bases sitting between them. Germline V gene lookup returns CDR1 SEHNR and CDR2 FQNEAQ (reference sequence). Here the CDR3 DNA reads TGTGCCAGCGCCCCGGGGGCGGGAGAGACCCAGTACTTC. It codes for CASAPGAGETQYF.

V usage is TRBV18 and J usage is TRBJ1-2; TRBD1 agrees at 8 bases. Germline CDR1 and CDR2: KGHSH and LQKENI. V shed 3 bases and J 4 bases; nucleotides not matched to a gene: 4. The CDR3 extends over 14 amino acids. This CDR3 reads CASSPGTGFYGYTF. The CDR3, as DNA: TGTGCCAGCTCACCCGGGACAGGATTCTATGGCTACACCTTC.

In its sample, this clone was seen once. This chain links TRBV5-6 with TRBJ2-3, with D possibly TRBD1 on 6 matching bases. Trimming stripped 6 bases from V and 0 bases from J, with 17 bases between. The CDR3 length is 16 residues. Germline-derived CDR1 and CDR2 are SGHDT and YYEEEE. The CDR3 sequence: CASILTTGYSTDTQYF. CDR3 nucleotide sequence: TGTGCCAGCATCCTCACTACAGGGTATAGCACAGATACGCAGTATTTT.

As regards this clone: Distinct nucleotide sequences in the sample also encode this CDR3. This chain uses TRBV14 with TRBJ1-4; D may be TRBD1 (6 bases). The CDR3 is 15 amino acids. The ends were cut back, 3 bases at V and 8 bases at J, with 16 bases in the middle. Germline V lookup: CDR1 SGHDN, CDR2 FVKESK. Written as DNA, the CDR3 is TGTGCCAGCAGCCACGGACAGTTTCGTAGCGAAAAACTGTTTTTT. Protein product: CASSHGQFRSEKLFF.

This clone has just one count. V is TRBV18 and J is TRBJ2-7; TRBD1 matches at 10 bases. The CDR3 extends over 15 amino acids. The V gene's germline CDR1 is KGHSH and CDR2 LQKENI. V gave up 1 base and J gave up 2 bases; unmatched junction bases: 2. Written as DNA, the CDR3 is TGTGCCAGCTCACCACTCGGGACAGGGGCCTACGAGCAGTACTTC. Amino acids: CASSPLGTGAYEQYF. Full variable domain (rest looked up from reference TRBV18 and TRBJ2-7): NAGVMQNPRHLVRRRGQEARLRCSPMKGHSHVYWYRQLPEEGLKFMVYLQKENIIDESGMPKERFSAEFPKEGPSILRIQQVVRGDSAAYFCASSPLGTGAYEQYFGPGTRLTVT.

The sample holds one count of this clone. The rearrangement uses TRBV4-1 and TRBJ2-1; D is ambiguous. The V end lost 4 bases, the J end lost 3 bases, and 7 bases lay between the germline ends. The CDR3 extends over 13 amino acids. CDR1 MGHRA and CDR2 YSYEKL come from the germline V gene. The DNA of the CDR3 is TGCGCCAGCAGCCCGTGGGACTACAATGAGCAGTTCTTC. It codes for CASSPWDYNEQFF.

The chain has TRBV7-8 and TRBJ2-1, with TRBD1 matching over 7 bases. The CDR3 runs to 16 residues. Germline trimming cut 3 bases from V and 2 bases from J; bases unmatched to any gene: 7. The germline V gene has CDR1 SGHVS and CDR2 FQNEAQ. The CDR3 sequence is CASSFPLGGTYNEQFF. CDR3 in DNA: TGTGCCAGCAGCTTCCCTCTAGGGGGCACCTACAATGAGCAGTTCTTC.

This chain joins TRBV5-1 and TRBJ2-1; 8 nucleotides agree with TRBD2. This CDR3 spans 18 amino acids. J was trimmed by 0 bases and V by 1 base; bases with no gene match: 9. Germline values: CDR1 SGHRS, CDR2 YFSETQ. The CDR3 nucleotides read TGCGCCAGCAGCTTGCGGTCCTGGCGGGAGGCCTCCTACAATGAGCAGTTCTTC. Protein sequence: CASSLRSWREASYNEQFF.

This clone turned up a few times. The V and J genes are TRBV5-1 and TRBJ1-3; the D is unclear. Trimming stripped 3 bases from V and 8 bases from J, with 9 bases between. The CDR3 covers 12 residues. Germline-derived CDR1 and CDR2 are SGHRS and YFSETQ. CDR3 sequence (DNA): TGCGCCAGCAGCTCTGATGGGGACACCATATATTTT. It codes for CASSSDGDTIYF.

This rearrangement joins TRBV23-1 to TRBJ2-1; no reliable D call. TRBV23-1 is assigned to the ORF class and has an uncertain function. Trimming cost V 0 bases and J 15 bases, with 21 bases left between them. This CDR3 comprises 15 residues. CDR3 sequence (DNA): TGCGCCAGCAGTCAATCCCTCGGAAGGTGCCCGAGGAGGTTCTTC. Translating gives CASSQSLGRCPRRFF.

V usage is TRBV15 and J usage is TRBJ1-2; D remains unclear. Germline V gene lookup returns CDR1 LNHNV and CDR2 YYDKDF (reference sequence). CDR3 length: 12 amino acids. Trimming stripped 0 bases from V and 7 bases from J, with 6 bases between. The chain's CDR3 is CATSRELGGYTF. For the CDR3, the DNA is TGTGCCACCAGCAGAGAGCTGGGTGGCTACACCTTC.

The J gene is TRBJ1-2, the V gene TRBV5-6, with TRBD1 matching 7 bases. The CDR3 is made up of 14 amino acids. With 1 base clipped from V and 3 bases from J, the junction kept 3 bases outside the gene matches. Looked up from germline, CDR1 is SGHDT and CDR2 is YYEEEE. CDR3 sequence reads: CASSLTGVDYGYTF. The CDR3 nucleotides are TGTGCCAGCAGCTTGACAGGGGTGGACTATGGCTACACCTTC.

The CDR3 DNA reads as TGTGCCAGCAGCAAGGCGGGAGGCTCCTACGAGCAGTACTTC. Its translation: CASSKAGGSYEQYF. The genes are TRBV21-1 and TRBJ2-7; whether TRBD2, the table's D call, matches the DNA was not checked. TRBV21-1 is marked as a pseudogene. CDR3 size: 14 residues.

The chain recombines TRBV9 with TRBJ2-1; D may be TRBD1 or TRBD2 (5 bases each). V lost 2 bases and J lost 9, with 15 bases in between. The germline CDR1 and CDR2 sequences are SGDLS and YYNGEE. The CDR3 consists of 14 residues. The CDR3 region has the DNA TGTGCCAGCAGCGTCGGGACCACTTTAGGTGAGCAGTTCTTC. This translates into CASSVGTTLGEQFF.

This clone was seen just once. The V and J genes are TRBV6-1 and TRBJ1-5, with D perhaps TRBD1 (5 bases). The germline V gene has CDR1 MNHNS and CDR2 SASEGT. V shed 2 bases and J shed 2 bases, with 10 bases lying between them. The CDR3 extends over 15 amino acids. Written as DNA, the CDR3 is TGTGCCAGCAGTGAATCGGCCAGGGGCAATCAGCCCCAGCATTTT. It is translated as CASSESARGNQPQHF.

This chain joins TRBV7-9 and TRBJ2-2, with D unclear. This CDR3 has 18 amino acids. Germline CDR1 and CDR2: SEHNR and FQNEAQ (reference sequence). V gave up 5 bases and J gave up 2 bases, with 21 bases separating them. The chain's CDR3 is CASSLKAWFGLNTGELFF. CDR3 nucleotide sequence: TGTGCCAGCAGCCTAAAGGCCTGGTTCGGTCTTAACACCGGGGAGCTGTTTTTT.

V and J are TRBV10-3 and TRBJ2-1, with no clear D. Germline lookup yields CDR1 ENHRY and CDR2 SYGVKD. The CDR3 consists of 13 residues. V lost 4 bases to trimming and J lost 6 bases, with 10 bases between them. In DNA form, the CDR3 reads TGTGCCATCAGTGCTACACTAACCAATGAGCAGTTCTTC. Translation: CAISATLTNEQFF.

This chain links TRBV5-4 with TRBJ2-6; 10 bases are a match to TRBD1. J was trimmed by 3 bases and V by 0 bases; bases with no gene match: 9. This CDR3 comprises 19 residues. Germline V gene data show CDR1 as SGHNT and CDR2 as YYREEE (reference sequence). The CDR3 sequence: CASSLASWTGGVGANVLTF. The CDR3 DNA reads as TGTGCCAGCAGCTTGGCAAGCTGGACAGGGGGTGTTGGGGCCAACGTCCTGACTTTC.

The genes are TRBV4-2 and TRBJ1-4, with TRBD1 identical over 7 bases. The CDR3 contains 15 residues. Germline CDR1 is LGHNA and CDR2 is YNFKEQ. V shed 3 bases, J shed 8 bases, and the junction held 9 bases outside the gene matches. The CDR3 sequence: CASSQPGTVGEKLFF. CDR3 DNA sequence: TGTGCCAGCAGCCAGCCCGGGACAGTCGGAGAAAAACTGTTTTTT.

This chain links TRBV29-1 with TRBJ2-5, with 7 bases identical to TRBD2. Germline CDR1 SQVTM, CDR2 ANQGSEA. The J segment lost 5 bases and the V segment lost 4 bases, leaving 7 bases of the junction unmatched. This CDR3 is 13 amino acids long. Here the CDR3 reads CSVVGGRAETQYF. The CDR3 coding sequence is TGCAGCGTTGTGGGCGGGAGAGCCGAGACCCAGTACTTC.

The chain couples TRBV5-6 to TRBJ2-7; D gene ambiguous. The V end lost 2 bases, the J end lost 0 bases, and 12 bases lay between the germline ends. CDR1 is SGHDT, CDR2 YYEEEE, per germline. The CDR3 has 15 amino acids. CDR3 DNA: TGTGCCAGCAGCTTATATGGGCCTACCTCCTACGAGCAGTACTTC. It codes for CASSLYGPTSYEQYF.

This clone was counted a single time. The gene calls are TRBV28 and TRBJ1-1, with TRBD1 identical over 12 bases. Germline V gene sequence: CDR1 MDHEN, CDR2 SYDVKM. Losses at the gene ends were 1 base for V and 1 base for J; bases not matched to a gene: 10. CDR3 length equals 19 residues. The CDR3 region has the DNA TGTGCCAGCAGTTTATTATTAGGGACAGGGGGCCGCTCGAACACTGAAGCTTTCTTT. Encoded protein: CASSLLLGTGGRSNTEAFF.

The rearrangement joins TRBV6-1 to TRBJ2-3; D might be TRBD2 (5 bases). The CDR3 extends over 18 amino acids. The V end was cut by 2 bases, the J end by 4 bases, with 22 bases between. The germline gives CDR1 MNHNS, CDR2 SASEGT. CDR3 residues: CASSETVQGSAVADTQYF. The CDR3 nucleotides are TGTGCCAGCAGTGAAACGGTTCAAGGGAGTGCGGTCGCAGATACGCAGTATTTT.

The V gene is TRBV7-9, the J gene TRBJ2-1; 7 positions match TRBD2. This CDR3 has 15 residues. Germline assignment: CDR1 SEHNR and CDR2 FQNEAQ (reference sequence). Trimming at V came to 7 bases and at J to 5 bases, leaving 11 bases not matched to a gene. CDR3: CASTGYAGAHNEQFF. CDR3 sequence (DNA): TGTGCCAGCACCGGGTACGCGGGAGCGCACAATGAGCAGTTCTTC. Full variable domain (remainder filled in from reference TRBV7-9 and TRBJ2-1): DTGVSQNPRHKITKRGQNVTFRCDPISEHNRLYWYRQTLGQGPEFLTYFQNEAQLEKSRLLSDRFSAERPKGSFSTLEIQRTEQGDSAMYLCASTGYAGAHNEQFFGPGTRLTVL.